This TCR beta chain was captured in a study of OX40 agonist ivuxolimab in advanced cancers. Across the whole study: The patients got ivuxolimab, which is an agonistic anti-OX40 (CD134) antibody. Males comprised over 80% of the group, whose mean age was about 61 years (range roughly 20 to 85).

Details on this clone: Its cognate antigen is unknown.

Generated by immunoSEQ multiplex PCR, the TCRdb table keeps only in-frame clones and is missing some. The sample lists about 74,000 clones, 90% to 95% occurring once. The V end was cut by 4 bases, the J end by 2 bases, with 17 bases between. The CDR3 covers 16 residues. Germline loops: CDR1 SGDLS, CDR2 YYNGEE. Overall study results and limits: With doses of 0.1 to 3.0 mg/kg, CD4+ and CD8+ blood T cells had undergone clonal expansion by week 6.

Sequencing used CD4+ or CD8+ T cells sorted from blood, obtained in a trial of the OX40 agonist ivuxolimab. This sequence originates from an adult with an advanced solid tumor such as melanoma, head and neck, liver or kidney cancer. The chain employs TRBV9 and TRBJ2-3; D is possibly TRBD2 (5 bases). CDR3 nucleotides: TGTGCCAGCAGCACCTTTCTCAGCGGCCCCACAGATACGCAGTATTTT. Translating gives CASSTFLSGPTDTQYF. The whole variable domain, filled in from reference TRBV9 and TRBJ2-3, reads DSGVTQTPKHLITATGQRVTLRCSPRSGDLSVYWYQQSLDQGLQFLIQYYNGEERAKGNILERFSAQQFPDLHSELNLSSLELGDSALYFCASSTFLSGPTDTQYFGPGTRLTVL.